The 6 T cell receptor beta chains listed next were all sequenced from one sample in a study of tumor-infiltrating lymphocytes in primary liver carcinoma listed by TCRdb under 2017. Total RNA and DNA were co-extracted without cell sorting from around 20-30 mg of bulk tissue using the AllPrep DNA/RNA mini kit. This sample was sequenced with an Illumina HiSeq 2500. A constant-region primer and ProtoScript II reverse transcriptase were used to reverse-transcribe TCRbeta-specific cDNA from roughly 0.5 ug total RNA. TCRbeta libraries were built with three nested multiplex PCR rounds, a slightly modified ARM-PCR procedure. Each of the first two PCR rounds ran for roughly 11 cycles and used multiplex TRBV1-TRBV30 forward primers together with a Cbeta reverse primer. The public reads were reprocessed in TCRdb via fastp at Q25 and MiXCR, keeping in-frame beta chains. For every CDR3 protein sequence, its rows merge into one entry that carries the most common genes and DNA. The table for this sample lists around 70,000 distinct CDR3 sequences; over 60% of them were counted only once. The top ten hold about a quarter of the sample.

Material: liver tumor tissue from sampling region 4. The label giving this sample's cell subset or site can be read as: tumor region T4, right-lateral pole. The receptors shown here come from a man aged 35-49 years with primary liver carcinoma and hepatitis B virus infection.

Concerning this clonotype itself: The CDR3 carries no conserved terminal phenylalanine or tryptophan, so it likely arises from a read error. CDR3 DNA sequence: TGTGCCAGCGGACGTCCTAGCGGGAGCCGCTCCTACGAGCAGTACATC. Amino acid sequence: CASGRPSGSRSYEQYI. The rearrangement links TRBV28 to TRBJ2-7; 10 positions agree with TRBD2. The germline V gene has CDR1 MDHEN and CDR2 SYDVKM. This CDR3 contains 16 residues. The J segment lost 0 bases and the V segment lost 8 bases, leaving 10 bases of the junction unmatched.

Concerning this clonotype: Being one base from a much bigger clone, this may be a read error. This chain links TRBV5-1 with TRBJ2-1; perhaps TRBD2 as D (5 bases). Germline CDR1 is SGHRS and CDR2 is YFSETQ. V lost 0 bases and J lost 3, with 10 bases in between. The CDR3 has 15 residues. DNA for the CDR3: TGCGCCAGCAGCTTGGGAGGGCAAAGCTACAATGAGCAGTTCTTC. Translating it yields CASSLGGQSYNEQFF.

The sample holds many counts of this clonotype. V and J are TRBV5-4 and TRBJ2-7; possible D gene TRBD1, 6 bases. The CDR3 sequence is 13 residues long. The germline V and J ends were trimmed by 4 bases and 9 bases, with 17 bases remaining between them. Per germline, CDR1 SGHNT and CDR2 YYREEE (reference sequence). The CDR3 DNA follows: TGTGCCAGCAGCGGGCAGGGGCAAGTTCGGCAGTACTTC. This sequence encodes CASSGQGQVRQYF. Drawing the rest from reference TRBV5-4 and TRBJ2-7, the complete variable domain is ETGVTQSPTHLIKTRGQQVTLRCSSQSGHNTVSWYQQALGQGPQFIFQYYREEENGRGNFPPRFSGLQFPNYSSELNVNALELDDSALYLCASSGQGQVRQYFGPGTRLTVT.

With respect to this clonotype: The CDR3 does not end in the conserved phenylalanine or tryptophan, so this is likely a read error. This rearrangement joins TRBV6-1 to TRBJ2-7; a possible D gene is TRBD1 (6 bases). Germline V gene lookup returns CDR1 MNHNS and CDR2 SASEGT. Trimming took 9 bases from V and 3 from J, leaving 18 bases between them. The CDR3 runs 14 residues. CDR3 region: CARRARGESYEQYL. DNA for the CDR3: TGTGCCAGGAGGGCCAGGGGCGAGAGCTACGAGCAGTACTTA.

Comment on this clonotype: One base away lies a much larger clone, so this may be a sequencing read error. The rearrangement uses TRBV5-8 and TRBJ1-2; D call uncertain. CDR1 is SGHTS, CDR2 YDEGEE, per germline. The CDR3 sequence is 12 residues long. The CDR3: CAGSSVPRGYTF. CDR3 nucleotide sequence: TGTGCCGGCAGCTCGGTCCCAAGGGGCTACACCTTC.

On this clonotype itself: Relative to the germline gene, one junction end is altered; a read error may explain this. The chain is built from TRBV6-1 and TRBJ2-4; a weak D match, TRBD2 (5 bases). This CDR3 region has 15 residues. Germline V lookup: CDR1 MNHNS, CDR2 SASEGT. The chain's CDR3 is CASSLTGEAKNIQYF. Here the CDR3 DNA reads TGTGCTAGCAGTCTGACCGGGGAGGCCAAAAACATTCAGTACTTC.